The clone carrying this TCR beta chain was counted at least ten times. Antigen unknown. The record originates from a study of T cell repertoires in cytomegalovirus infection. One entry per CDR3 protein results from TCRdb running MiXCR on the reads. The profile shows 170,000 or so distinct CDR3 sequences, approximately 18% of them singletons. General study findings and limits: Carriers of CMV plus the relevant HLA were identified by cumulative public TCR beta family frequency. Ex vivo responses were dominated by HLA-C-restricted CMV-specific TCR beta clonotypes.

V was cut by 4 bases and J by 4 bases, with 17 bases left in between. CDR1 and CDR2 (germline): SGHTA, FQGNSA. The CDR3 runs to 16 residues. Sequenced material: CD8+ T cells from PBMCs. V is TRBV7-2 and J is TRBJ1-5; D may be TRBD1 (5 bases). The source of this sequence is a human donor in good health (CMV status not recorded). Some clones in this sample may be carry-over from other donors' samples. Here the CDR3 reads CASSSSGGGDNQPQHF. The CDR3 nucleotides read TGTGCCAGCAGCTCCTCCGGGGGTGGGGATAATCAGCCCCAGCATTTT.